The clone carrying this T cell receptor beta chain was seen only once. These data originate in a study of blood T cell repertoires in COVID-19. Study as a whole: COVID-19 samples from acute and convalescent phases originated in the United States, Italy and Spain. T cells, B-cell-depleted T cells, or PBMCs supplied cDNA or gDNA.

V lost 1 base to trimming and J lost 4 bases, with 10 bases between them. The germline V gene encodes CDR1 LGHDT and CDR2 YNNKEL (reference sequence). The CDR3 loop spans 14 amino acids. In the source study's methods: Amplified reference gene primers provided the basis for estimating nucleated cell counts. Only in-frame clones appear in the TCRdb table, and some are missing; sequencing was by immunoSEQ multiplex PCR. V and J calls and clone size are as listed in that table; D and trimming were resolved from the DNA. The sample lists around 58,000 clones; roughly 85% were seen once. V and J are TRBV3-1 (or the pseudogene TRBV3-2) and TRBJ1-1; D is unresolved. This receptor was obtained from a human donor in a cohort sampled during active COVID-19. The sequenced sample was peripheral blood. CDR3 sequence reads: CASSQVQTLTEAFF. CDR3 nucleotide sequence: TGTGCCAGCAGCCAAGTACAGACCCTCACTGAAGCTTTCTTT.